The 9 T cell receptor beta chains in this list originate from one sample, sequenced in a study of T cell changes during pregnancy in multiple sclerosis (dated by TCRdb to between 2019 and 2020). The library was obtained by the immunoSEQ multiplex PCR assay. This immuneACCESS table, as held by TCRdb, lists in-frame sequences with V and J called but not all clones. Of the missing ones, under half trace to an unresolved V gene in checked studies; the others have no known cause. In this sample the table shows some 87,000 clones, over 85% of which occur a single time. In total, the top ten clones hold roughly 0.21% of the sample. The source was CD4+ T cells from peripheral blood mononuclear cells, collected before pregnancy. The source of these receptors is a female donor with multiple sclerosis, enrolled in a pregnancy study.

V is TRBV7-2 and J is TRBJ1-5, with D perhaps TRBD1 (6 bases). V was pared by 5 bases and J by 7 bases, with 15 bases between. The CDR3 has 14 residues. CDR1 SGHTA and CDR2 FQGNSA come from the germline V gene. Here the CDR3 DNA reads TGTGCCAGCAGCCGCGATACAGGGCCGCAGCCCCAGCATTTT. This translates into CASSRDTGPQPQHF.

CDR3: CASSGQGRDEQYF. In DNA form, the CDR3 reads TGCGCCAGCAGCGGACAGGGAAGAGACGAGCAGTACTTC. The chain carries TRBV5-1 and TRBJ2-7; 8 bases match TRBD1. The germline V gene encodes CDR1 SGHRS and CDR2 YFSETQ. The CDR3 is 13 amino acids. Germline trimming cut 4 bases from V and 5 bases from J; bases unmatched to any gene: 5.

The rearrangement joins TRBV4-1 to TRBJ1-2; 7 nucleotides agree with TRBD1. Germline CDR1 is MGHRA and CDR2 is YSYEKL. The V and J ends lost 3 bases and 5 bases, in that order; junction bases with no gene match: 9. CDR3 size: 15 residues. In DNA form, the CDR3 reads TGCGCCAGCAGCCACCCTCGGACAGGCGAATATGGCTACACCTTC. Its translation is CASSHPRTGEYGYTF.

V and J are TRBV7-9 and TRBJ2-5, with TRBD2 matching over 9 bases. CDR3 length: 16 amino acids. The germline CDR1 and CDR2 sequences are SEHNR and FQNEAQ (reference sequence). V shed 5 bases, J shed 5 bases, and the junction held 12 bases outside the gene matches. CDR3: CASSAQMGLARETQYF. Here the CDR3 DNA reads TGTGCCAGCAGCGCACAGATGGGACTAGCCAGGGAGACCCAGTACTTC.

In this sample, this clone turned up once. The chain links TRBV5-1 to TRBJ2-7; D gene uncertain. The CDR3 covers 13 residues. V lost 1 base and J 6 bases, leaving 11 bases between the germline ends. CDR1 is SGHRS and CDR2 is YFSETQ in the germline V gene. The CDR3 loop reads CASSLSVTGEQYF. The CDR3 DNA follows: TGCGCCAGCAGCTTGTCGGTAACGGGCGAGCAGTACTTC.

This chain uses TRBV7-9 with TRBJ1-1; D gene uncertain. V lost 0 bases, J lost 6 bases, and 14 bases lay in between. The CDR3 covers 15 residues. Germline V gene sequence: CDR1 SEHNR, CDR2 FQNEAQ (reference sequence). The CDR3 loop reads CASSLALGVNAEAFF. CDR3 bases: TGTGCCAGCAGCTTAGCCCTCGGGGTAAACGCTGAAGCTTTCTTT.

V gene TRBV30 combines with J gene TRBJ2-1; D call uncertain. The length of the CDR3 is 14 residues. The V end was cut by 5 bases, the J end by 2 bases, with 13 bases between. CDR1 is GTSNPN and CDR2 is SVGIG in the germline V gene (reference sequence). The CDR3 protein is CAWSVDSPYNEQFF. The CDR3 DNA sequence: TGTGCCTGGTCCGTCGACTCTCCCTACAATGAGCAGTTCTTC.

The CDR3 spells CASSSWTSGRKGEQFF. In DNA form, the CDR3 reads TGCGCCAGCAGCTCCTGGACTAGCGGGAGAAAAGGTGAGCAGTTCTTC. The V gene is TRBV5-1, the J gene TRBJ2-1, with 13 bases lining up with TRBD2. The CDR3 totals 16 residues. V gave up 3 bases and J gave up 9 bases; unmatched junction bases: 9. Germline V CDR1 and CDR2: SGHRS, YFSETQ.

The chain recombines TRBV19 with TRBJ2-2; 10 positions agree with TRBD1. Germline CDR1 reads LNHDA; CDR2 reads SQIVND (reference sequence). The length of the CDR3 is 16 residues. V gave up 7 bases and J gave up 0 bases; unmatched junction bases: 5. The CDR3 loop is CASTLGQGANTGELFF. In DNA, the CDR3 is TGTGCCAGTACCTTAGGACAGGGGGCGAACACCGGGGAGCTGTTTTTT.